This T cell receptor (beta chain) appears in the sequencing data of a study of shared clonotypes between healthy human individuals. The assay was run at deep level. Clones were read by immunoSEQ multiplex PCR, and TCRdb kept only the in-frame ones, dropping some. This sample carries under 600,000 clones, 95% to 96% of them seen once, and the ten largest clones take 0.05% to 0.07%. CDR3 length: 15 amino acids. In germline, CDR1 is MDHEN, CDR2 SYDVKM. Trimming stripped 2 bases from V and 11 bases from J, with 16 bases between. This sequence originates from a woman aged 25 to 39 in good health. The V and J genes are TRBV28 and TRBJ1-6, with unresolved D. The material sequenced was naive CD4+ T cells sorted from blood. Subset meaning: CD45RA+ positively selected. In nucleotides, the CDR3 is TGTGCCAGCAGTTTAGGGTCAGAAGAAGCAGCACCCCTCCACTTT. This gives the protein CASSLGSEEAAPLHF. The variable domain in full, completed from reference TRBV28 and TRBJ1-6, reads DVKVTQSSRYLVKRTGEKVFLECVQDMDHENMFWYRQDPGLGLRLIYFSYDVKMKEKGDIPEGYSVSREKKERFSLILESASTNQTSMYLCASSLGSEEAAPLHFGNGTRLTVT.